A single sample is the source of the 19 T cell receptor beta chains below, sequenced in a study of PD-L1 blockade in urothelial cancer. Only in-frame clones appear in the TCRdb table, and some are missing; sequencing was by immunoSEQ multiplex PCR. Here the sample spans around 49,000 clones, almost 85% being singletons. As for time point: peripheral blood 6 weeks after treatment start. The material was PBMCs, obtained around atezolizumab (anti-PD-L1) treatment. Receptor source: a man aged 60-69 years with urothelial cancer.

The chain links TRBV28 to TRBJ2-5; 8 bases are a match to TRBD1. Germline trimming cut 4 bases from V and 4 bases from J; bases unmatched to any gene: 5. The germline V gene encodes CDR1 MDHEN and CDR2 SYDVKM. This CDR3 has 14 amino acids. The CDR3 here is CASSSRTGPETQYF. CDR3 DNA sequence: TGTGCCAGCAGTTCGCGGACAGGGCCAGAGACCCAGTACTTC.

The chain joins TRBV10-2 to TRBJ2-6, with D tentatively TRBD1 (5 bases). Germline values: CDR1 WSHSY, CDR2 SAAADI. The V gene lost 3 bases and the J gene lost 2 bases, with 5 bases spanning the gap. This CDR3 is built from 14 residues. The CDR3 is CASSEQAGANVLTF. The CDR3 DNA reads TGCGCCAGCAGTGAACAGGCTGGGGCCAACGTCCTGACTTTC.

In its sample, this clone was seen a few times. This chain joins TRBV5-1 and TRBJ2-1, with 10 bases lining up with TRBD2. The CDR3 length is 15 residues. The V and J ends lost 0 bases and 5 bases, in that order; junction bases with no gene match: 2. Germline V gives CDR1 SGHRS, CDR2 YFSETQ. CDR3 sequence (DNA): TGCGCCAGCAGCTTGGTAACTAGCGGGGACAATGAGCAGTTCTTC. This encodes CASSLVTSGDNEQFF.

This sequence joins TRBV2 and TRBJ2-1; 14 bases are shared with TRBD2. Trimming at V came to 5 bases and at J to 8 bases, leaving 11 bases not matched to a gene. CDR1 and CDR2 from the germline V gene are SNHLY and FYNNEI. The CDR3 totals 17 residues. CDR3 sequence (DNA): TGTGCCAGCAGTCGACTAGCGGGAGGGCCTGGGAGTCATGAGCAGTTCTTC. Protein sequence: CASSRLAGGPGSHEQFF.

V usage is TRBV2 and J usage is TRBJ2-7; D unresolved. The CDR3 length is 15 residues. The germline V gene has CDR1 SNHLY and CDR2 FYNNEI. V shed 6 bases and J shed 5 bases, with 20 bases lying between them. CDR3 loop: CASREFLVPSNEQYF. CDR3 coding DNA: TGTGCCAGCAGGGAGTTTCTGGTCCCTTCCAACGAGCAGTACTTC.

J is TRBJ2-6 and V is TRBV10-1, with 8 bases that match TRBD1. The V and J ends lost 4 bases and 0 bases, in that order; junction bases with no gene match: 5. The CDR3 totals 17 residues. Germline values: CDR1 WNHNN, CDR2 SYGVQD (reference sequence). This chain's CDR3 is CASSGGQGRSGANVLTF. The CDR3 DNA reads TGCGCCAGCAGTGGTGGACAGGGCCGCTCTGGGGCCAACGTCCTGACTTTC.

CDR3 in amino acids: CASSLVGTGEYEQYF. The CDR3 region has the DNA TGTGCCAGCAGCTTAGTAGGGACAGGGGAATACGAGCAGTACTTC. This chain joins TRBV7-6 and TRBJ2-7, with TRBD1 matching over 10 bases. The germline V gene has CDR1 SGHVS and CDR2 FNYEAQ. Trimming cost V 1 base and J 4 bases; bases outside gene matches: 4. The CDR3 length is 15 residues.

V and J are TRBV10-3 and TRBJ2-7, with TRBD1 as a possible D gene (5 bases). CDR3 length: 14 residues. CDR1 is ENHRY and CDR2 is SYGVKD in the germline V gene. With 2 bases removed from V and 1 base from J, the gap between germline ends came to 9 bases. The CDR3 reads CAISEDQGSYEQYF. DNA for the CDR3: TGTGCCATCAGTGAGGATCAGGGTTCCTACGAGCAGTACTTC.

The CDR3 sequence is CASSTRPGGTDTQYF. The DNA of the CDR3 is TGTGCCAGTAGTACAAGGCCCGGAGGCACAGATACGCAGTATTTT. V gene TRBV19 combines with J gene TRBJ2-3; no clear D. Looked up from germline, CDR1 is LNHDA and CDR2 is SQIVND (reference sequence). The CDR3 covers 15 residues. Trimming cost V 4 bases and J 1 base, with 12 bases left between them.

The rearrangement joins TRBV6-4 to TRBJ2-2; 10 nucleotides line up with TRBD2. Germline V gene lookup returns CDR1 MRHNA and CDR2 SNTAGT. The length of the CDR3 is 15 residues. The ends lost 8 bases at V and 1 base at J; junction bases unmatched: 4. The CDR3 loop reads CASARLAGNTGELFF. CDR3 in DNA: TGTGCCAGCGCTAGACTAGCGGGGAACACCGGGGAGCTGTTTTTT.

The chain joins TRBV30 to TRBJ1-5, with D maybe TRBD1 (5 bases). Trimming took 0 bases from V and 4 from J, leaving 22 bases between them. The CDR3 consists of 18 residues. Per germline, CDR1 GTSNPN and CDR2 SVGIG (reference sequence). CDR3 protein: CAWSVRLRGGARNQPQHF. For the CDR3, the DNA is TGTGCCTGGAGTGTACGCCTCCGGGGCGGGGCCAGGAATCAGCCCCAGCATTTT.

The chain combines TRBV29-1 with TRBJ2-7, with 7 bases identical to TRBD1. CDR1 and CDR2 from the germline V gene are SQVTM and ANQGSEA. The CDR3 loop spans 12 amino acids. After removal of 4 bases from V and 4 bases from J, the junction contained 4 bases not matched to a gene. The CDR3 DNA follows: TGCAGCGTTGGACAGGGTATTTACGAGCAGTACTTC. This encodes CSVGQGIYEQYF.

Here the CDR3 reads CASSVNGGAGEQFF. CDR3 coding DNA: TGCGCCAGCAGTGTCAACGGGGGGGCGGGGGAGCAGTTCTTC. The chain carries TRBV10-2 and TRBJ2-1; 8 bases agree with TRBD2. After removal of 4 bases from V and 10 bases from J, the junction contained 9 bases not matched to a gene. The CDR3 totals 14 residues. Germline assignment: CDR1 WSHSY and CDR2 SAAADI.

V and J are TRBV5-1 and TRBJ1-1, with a tentative D call TRBD1 (5 bases). Trimming removed 8 bases at V and 4 bases at J, with 18 bases between. The CDR3 is 14 amino acids. In germline, CDR1 is SGHRS, CDR2 YFSETQ. CDR3 DNA sequence: TGCGCCAGTGGTTGGGGGGGTGTACGCACTGAAGCTTTCTTT. This sequence encodes CASGWGGVRTEAFF.

This chain uses TRBV30 with TRBJ2-3; 10 positions match TRBD2. The germline V gene has CDR1 GTSNPN and CDR2 SVGIG (reference sequence). With 2 bases clipped from V and 4 bases from J, the junction kept 3 bases outside the gene matches. This CDR3 has 14 amino acids. This chain's CDR3 is CAWSLAGVPDTQYF. The CDR3 coding sequence is TGTGCCTGGAGTCTAGCGGGAGTACCAGATACGCAGTATTTT.

The chain employs TRBV5-1 and TRBJ1-5; 7 bases fit TRBD1. V shed 7 bases and J 3 bases; nucleotides not matched to a gene: 4. Germline V gene data show CDR1 as SGHRS and CDR2 as YFSETQ. The CDR3 sequence is 13 residues long. The CDR3 nucleotides read TGCGCCAGCTCAGGGGGTGACAATCAGCCCCAGCATTTT. Protein sequence: CASSGGDNQPQHF.

The CDR3 nucleotides are TGTGCCAGCAGCTTGTTGGTGAGAGGCGAGACCCAGTACTTC. Its protein is CASSLLVRGETQYF. The rearrangement links TRBV5-6 to TRBJ2-5; D ambiguous. This CDR3 is 14 amino acids long. Trimming shortened V by 1 base and J by 5 bases, and 12 bases separated the two germline ends. Germline-derived CDR1 and CDR2 are SGHDT and YYEEEE. The complete variable domain, with remaining parts taken from reference TRBV5-6 and TRBJ2-5, reads DAGVTQSPTHLIKTRGQQVTLRCSPKSGHDTVSWYQQALGQGPQFIFQYYEEEERQRGNFPDRFSGHQFPNYSSELNVNALLLGDSALYLCASSLLVRGETQYFGPGTRLLVL.

This chain connects TRBV27 to TRBJ2-7, with 7 bases identical to TRBD1. This CDR3 spans 14 amino acids. Germline V CDR1 and CDR2: MNHEY, SMNVEV (reference sequence). The J segment lost 2 bases and the V segment lost 6 bases, leaving 7 bases of the junction unmatched. In DNA form, the CDR3 reads TGTGCCAGCAGACCCACAGGGGTGGCCTACGAGCAGTACTTC. It is translated as CASRPTGVAYEQYF.

The rearrangement links TRBV28 to TRBJ2-2, with 8 positions matching TRBD1. CDR1 and CDR2 from the germline V gene are MDHEN and SYDVKM. The J segment lost 5 bases and the V segment lost 7 bases, leaving 9 bases of the junction unmatched. This CDR3 comprises 15 residues. In DNA form, the CDR3 reads TGTGCCAGCACCACAAGGACAGGGCGAACCGGGGAGCTGTTTTTT. It encodes CASTTRTGRTGELFF.